This T cell receptor beta chain was identified during a study of T cell responses to AZD1222 COVID-19 vaccine. Study observations and caveats: Vaccine-associated CD4 TCRs ranged over spike, dominating at 160-218 and 743-854. Rises in breadth and depth of Spike-specific TCRs came after two AZD1222 doses.

The CDR3 runs to 17 residues. V gave up 0 bases and J gave up 0 bases; unmatched junction bases: 8. CDR1 is SGDLS, CDR2 YYNGEE, per germline. The assay was immunoSEQ multiplex PCR, and TCRdb's table has in-frame clones only and misses some. The sample has about 94,000 clones; roughly 88% are singletons. This clone was counted only a few times. Its antigen is not known. This sequence originates from an adult in good health. The rearrangement joins TRBV9 to TRBJ1-2; TRBD1 matches 7 bases. This specimen was peripheral blood, taken on day 0 of AZD1222 vaccination. The DNA of the CDR3 is TGTGCCAGCAGCGTAGGACAGGGTGGGTTCTCTAACTATGGCTACACCTTC. This sequence encodes CASSVGQGGFSNYGYTF.